Following are 23 T cell receptor beta chains from one sample sequenced in a study of blood T cell repertoires in COVID-19. Only in-frame clones appear in the TCRdb table, and some are missing; sequencing was by immunoSEQ multiplex PCR. The sample contains tens of thousands of clones, around 90% of which appear only once. Sequencing input: peripheral blood. The source of these receptors is a woman of 80 years or more with acute or convalescent COVID-19.

This clone occurred a few times. The chain couples TRBV2 to TRBJ2-5, with D tentatively TRBD1 (6 bases). The CDR3 spans 13 residues. The germline V gene encodes CDR1 SNHLY and CDR2 FYNNEI. Trimming took off 7 bases at V and 1 base at J, with 10 bases between the two ends. CDR3 DNA sequence: TGTGCCAGCACCACGGACAGCCAAGAGACCCAGTACTTC. It is translated as CASTTDSQETQYF.

V is TRBV7-2 and J is TRBJ2-1; possible D gene TRBD1, 6 bases. This CDR3 has 15 amino acids. The V end was cut by 6 bases, the J end by 0 bases, with 12 bases between. CDR1 is SGHTA and CDR2 is FQGNSA in the germline V gene. The CDR3 region is CASRRTTGSYNEQFF. CDR3 DNA sequence: TGTGCCAGCAGGCGGACGACAGGCTCCTACAATGAGCAGTTCTTC. Combining the CDR3 with reference TRBV7-2 and TRBJ2-1 gives the whole variable domain GAGVSQSPSNKVTEKGKDVELRCDPISGHTALYWYRQSLGQGLEFLIYFQGNSAPDKSGLPSDRFSAERTGGSVSTLTIQRTQQEDSAVYLCASRRTTGSYNEQFFGPGTRLTVL.

The chain carries TRBV12-1 and TRBJ1-4; the D call in the table, TRBD1, was not verified against the DNA. TRBV12-1 is labeled a pseudogene. CDR3 length equals 19 residues. The CDR3 nucleotides are TGTGCCAGCAGCAACGGACAGGGGACATCTCCTGCAACTAATGAAAAACTGTTTTTT. It specifies CASSNGQGTSPATNEKLFF.

The V call is TRBV20-1, the J call TRBJ1-5; D unresolved. From germline, CDR1 is DFQATT and CDR2 SNEGSKA (reference sequence). This CDR3 contains 12 residues. V was pared by 3 bases and J by 6 bases, with 9 bases between. CDR3 sequence (DNA): TGCAGTGCTAGTATAGGGAGTCAGCCCCAGCATTTT. This sequence encodes CSASIGSQPQHF.

The chain uses TRBV11-2 and TRBJ2-4, with 10 positions matching TRBD1. Germline V lookup: CDR1 SGHAT, CDR2 FQNNGV. V gave up 3 bases and J gave up 6 bases; unmatched junction bases: 2. The CDR3 is 14 residues long. In DNA, the CDR3 is TGTGCCAGCAGCTTGGGACAGGGGAGAAACATTCAGTACTTC. Translating it yields CASSLGQGRNIQYF.

This chain links TRBV6-5 with TRBJ1-1; TRBD1 agrees at 8 bases. CDR3 length: 15 residues. With V trimmed by 5 bases and J by 2 bases, 7 bases remained unmatched. CDR1 MNHEY and CDR2 SVGAGI come from the germline V gene. The CDR3 coding sequence is TGTGCCAGCAGTCAACTAGGACAGGGAAACACTGAAGCTTTCTTT. Translated, it gives CASSQLGQGNTEAFF.

The V gene is TRBV9, the J gene TRBJ1-2; no firm D call. Between the trimmed V and J ends, which lost 6 bases and 4 bases, there was a span of 10 bases. Germline CDR1 is SGDLS and CDR2 is YYNGEE. This CDR3 contains 12 residues. The CDR3: CASTLSGYGYTF. The CDR3 nucleotides read TGTGCCAGCACTCTTTCAGGCTATGGCTACACCTTC.

The rearrangement uses TRBV5-1 and TRBJ1-2; 7 bases fit TRBD1. Germline V CDR1 and CDR2: SGHRS, YFSETQ. V trimming: 0 bases; J trimming: 5 bases; junction bases outside the gene matches: 4. This CDR3 is 14 amino acids long. The CDR3 DNA is TGCGCCAGCAGCTTGGCTACAGGGGAATATGGCTACACCTTC. Translating it yields CASSLATGEYGYTF.

The rearrangement links TRBV2 to TRBJ1-2; no clear D gene. Trimming pared 7 bases from V and 4 bases from J, leaving 10 bases between. The CDR3 consists of 12 residues. Per germline, CDR1 SNHLY and CDR2 FYNNEI. CDR3 coding DNA: TGTGCCAGCAATCAATCCCCCTATGGCTACACCTTC. Residues: CASNQSPYGYTF.

The chain uses TRBV7-2 and TRBJ2-3; tentative D call: TRBD2 (6 bases). This CDR3 contains 16 residues. The germline CDR1 and CDR2 sequences are SGHTA and FQGNSA. Trimming cost V 4 bases and J 4 bases, with 18 bases left between them. Here the CDR3 DNA reads TGTGCCAGCAGCTCCTCCCGGGGGTTATTGGCAGATACGCAGTATTTT. It encodes CASSSSRGLLADTQYF.

About this clone: A junction end diverges from the germline sequence, so it may reflect a read error. This chain uses TRBV7-9 with TRBJ2-1; tentative D call: TRBD2 (5 bases). The CDR3 loop spans 10 amino acids. Germline CDR1 and CDR2: SEHNR and FQNEAQ (reference sequence). The CDR3 nucleotides read TGTGTCAGCGGCCACAATGAGCAGTTCTTC. Translation gives CVSGHNEQFF.

This clone has just one count. The chain combines TRBV6-5 with TRBJ2-7; D perhaps matches TRBD2 (5 bases). The CDR3 sequence is 13 residues long. CDR1 is MNHEY and CDR2 is SVGAGI in the germline V gene. V lost 0 bases and J lost 6, with 9 bases in between. CDR3 residues: CASSYSERVEQYF. The CDR3 DNA is TGTGCCAGCAGTTACTCGGAGAGGGTCGAGCAGTACTTC.

The rearrangement joins TRBV6-4 to TRBJ1-1; D is perhaps TRBD1 (5 bases). The V gene lost 3 bases and the J gene lost 4 bases, with 9 bases spanning the gap. Germline assignment: CDR1 MRHNA and CDR2 SNTAGT. The CDR3 is 13 residues long. Written as DNA, the CDR3 is TGTGCCAGCAGTGAGGGCAGGGCCACTGAAGCTTTCTTT. It specifies CASSEGRATEAFF.

The gene calls are TRBV21-1 and TRBJ1-1. TRBV21-1 is flagged as a pseudogene. The CDR3 contains 15 residues. The CDR3 DNA reads as TGTGCCAGCAGCAAAGAGGATTGGGGAGACCTTGAAGCTTTCTTT. This gives the protein CASSKEDWGDLEAFF.

The chain is built from TRBV7-8 and TRBJ2-1, with unresolved D. The germline V gene has CDR1 SGHVS and CDR2 FQNEAQ. Trimming shortened V by 3 bases and J by 2 bases, and 20 bases separated the two germline ends. This CDR3 spans 18 amino acids. CDR3 protein: CASSFQAPRQATYNEQFF. CDR3 nucleotides: TGTGCCAGCAGCTTTCAGGCCCCCAGGCAGGCCACCTACAATGAGCAGTTCTTC. The full variable domain, its missing parts supplied by reference TRBV7-8 and TRBJ2-1, is GAGVSQSPRYKVAKRGQDVALRCDPISGHVSLFWYQQALGQGPEFLTYFQNEAQLDKSGLPSDRFFAERPEGSVSTLKIQRTQQEDSAVYLCASSFQAPRQATYNEQFFGPGTRLTVL.

This chain links TRBV9 with TRBJ1-6, with a weak D call TRBD1 (5 bases). This CDR3 has 15 residues. CDR1 is SGDLS, CDR2 YYNGEE, per germline. Trimming removed 5 bases at V and 10 bases at J, with 19 bases between. The CDR3 DNA reads as TGTGCCAGCAGTGTCCTGGGGCGAACAAACTCACCCCTCCACTTT. The encoded protein is CASSVLGRTNSPLHF. The whole variable domain, filled in from reference TRBV9 and TRBJ1-6, reads DSGVTQTPKHLITATGQRVTLRCSPRSGDLSVYWYQQSLDQGLQFLIQYYNGEERAKGNILERFSAQQFPDLHSELNLSSLELGDSALYFCASSVLGRTNSPLHFGNGTRLTVT.

This clone was picked up a small number of times. The chain is built from TRBV6-6 and TRBJ1-1, with no clear D. The CDR3 consists of 14 residues. V lost 7 bases to trimming and J lost 7 bases, with 19 bases between them. The germline V gene encodes CDR1 MNHNY and CDR2 SVGAGI (reference sequence). This CDR3 reads CASTSRTGVGEAFF. The CDR3 bases are TGTGCCAGCACTTCAAGAACCGGAGTGGGTGAAGCTTTCTTT.

The CDR3: CASSVEGQGRIQYF. The CDR3 coding sequence is TGTGCCAGCAGCGTAGAGGGACAGGGGCGAATTCAGTACTTC. The chain combines TRBV9 with TRBJ2-4; 10 nucleotides line up with TRBD1. This CDR3 is 14 amino acids long. Trimming took 0 bases from V and 10 from J; bases not matched to a gene: 4. The germline gives CDR1 SGDLS, CDR2 YYNGEE.

This clone turned up a few times. The chain uses TRBV11-2 and TRBJ2-7; weak D call: TRBD1 (5 bases). The germline gives CDR1 SGHAT, CDR2 FQNNGV. V was shortened by 0 bases and J by 6 bases, with 12 bases between the two germline ends. This CDR3 spans 14 amino acids. The CDR3, as DNA: TGTGCCAGCAGCTTAGATTTTAGGGGCTTCGAGCAGTACTTC. This codes for CASSLDFRGFEQYF.

The chain recombines TRBV28 with TRBJ1-2, with D unresolved. V shed 1 base and J shed 0 bases, with 9 bases lying between them. Germline V CDR1 and CDR2: MDHEN, SYDVKM. The CDR3 consists of 15 residues. The DNA of the CDR3 is TGTGCCAGCAGTTTATCCGGGGTTGCTAACTATGGCTACACCTTC. The encoded protein is CASSLSGVANYGYTF.

This clone was seen just once. The chain joins TRBV7-2 to TRBJ2-5; the match to TRBD2 covers 10 bases. V was clipped by 5 bases and J by 5 bases; unmatched bases: 11. Germline V lookup: CDR1 SGHTA, CDR2 FQGNSA. This CDR3 is built from 16 residues. The CDR3 sequence is CASSIWSGGAGETQYF. The DNA for the CDR3 is TGTGCCAGCAGCATCTGGAGCGGGGGGGCCGGGGAGACCCAGTACTTC.

The chain recombines TRBV15 with TRBJ2-7; D is perhaps TRBD1 (5 bases). CDR3 length: 14 amino acids. The V gene's germline CDR1 is LNHNV and CDR2 YYDKDF (reference sequence). The V end was cut by 5 bases, the J end by 0 bases, with 11 bases between. The CDR3 spells CATSVQVNSYEQYF. The CDR3 region has the DNA TGTGCCACCAGCGTACAGGTAAACTCCTACGAGCAGTACTTC.

The chain has TRBV5-8 and TRBJ1-3, with D perhaps TRBD1 (5 bases). This CDR3 is 13 amino acids long. The V gene's germline CDR1 is SGHTS and CDR2 YDEGEE. Between the trimmed V and J ends, which lost 1 base and 4 bases, there was a span of 6 bases. The CDR3 sequence is CASSLPGGNTIYF. The CDR3 DNA sequence: TGTGCCAGCAGCTTGCCAGGGGGAAACACCATATATTTT. The variable domain in full, with the rest retrieved from reference TRBV5-8 and TRBJ1-3, is EAGVTQSPTHLIKTRGQQATLRCSPISGHTSVYWYQQALGLGLQFLLWYDEGEERNRGNFPPRFSGRQFPNYSSELNVNALELEDSALYLCASSLPGGNTIYFGEGSWLTVV.